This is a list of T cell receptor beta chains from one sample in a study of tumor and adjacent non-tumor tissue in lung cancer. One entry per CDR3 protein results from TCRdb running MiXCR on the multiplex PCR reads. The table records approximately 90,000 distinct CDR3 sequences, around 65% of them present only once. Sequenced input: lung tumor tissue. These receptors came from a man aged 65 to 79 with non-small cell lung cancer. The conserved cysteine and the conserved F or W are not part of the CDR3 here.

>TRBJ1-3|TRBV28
ASRLGSGNTIY
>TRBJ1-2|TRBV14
VGSQVTNYGYT
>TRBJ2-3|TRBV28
ASSLIGQVTDTQY
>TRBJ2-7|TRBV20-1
SADGTGIFYEQY
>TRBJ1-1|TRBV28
AIGLPNTEAF
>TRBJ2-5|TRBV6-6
ATSYEESQETQY
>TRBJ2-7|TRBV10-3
TISGNFGLAGDDEQY
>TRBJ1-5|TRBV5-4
ASSLRQGNQPQH
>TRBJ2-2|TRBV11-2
ASSLGGRTGELF
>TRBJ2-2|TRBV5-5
ASSLSGITSGELF
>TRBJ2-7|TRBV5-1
ASSFGTGSGEQY
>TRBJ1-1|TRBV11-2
ASSPSGGVRNTVAF
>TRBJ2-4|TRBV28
ASSSTGNTGKNIQY
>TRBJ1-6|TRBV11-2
ASSLVGGTTSYNSPLH
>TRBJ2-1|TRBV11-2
ASSQGLTNEEF
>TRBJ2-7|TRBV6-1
VSTLILGEQY
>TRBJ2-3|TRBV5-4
ASSDTTLDTQY
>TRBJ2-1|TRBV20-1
SARVSGQGQSEQF
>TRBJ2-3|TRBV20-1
SAREGFIDTQY
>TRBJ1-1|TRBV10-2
VSTRDPKYAF
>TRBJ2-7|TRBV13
ASSLGMDNHEQY
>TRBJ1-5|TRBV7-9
ASSFSGTNQPQH
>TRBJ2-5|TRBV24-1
VTSVTAAETQY
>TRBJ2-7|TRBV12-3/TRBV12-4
AIRTGLAAYEQY
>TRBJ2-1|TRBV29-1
SVEARGYLEQF
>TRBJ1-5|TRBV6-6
ASSYLHGTNRPQH
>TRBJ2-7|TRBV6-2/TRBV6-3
ASSNYKEQY
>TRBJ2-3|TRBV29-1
SFVSGGTDTQY
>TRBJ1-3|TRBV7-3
ASSPWCYCGNTTY
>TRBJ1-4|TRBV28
DSSSYGGTTNEKLF
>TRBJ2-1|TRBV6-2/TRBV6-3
ASSYLAKYNDQF
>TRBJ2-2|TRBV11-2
ASSYDRAEELF
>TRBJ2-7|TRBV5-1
ASSLAGYDQY
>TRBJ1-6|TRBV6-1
ASSANGRGFNSPLH
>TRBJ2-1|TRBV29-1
SGIALSYNEQF
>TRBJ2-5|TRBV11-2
ASSQEGETQH
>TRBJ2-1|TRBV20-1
GAREYWRGGHHQF
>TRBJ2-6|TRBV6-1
ASTVGTVSSGANILT
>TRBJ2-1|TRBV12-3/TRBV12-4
AGSPLRDRAWAEQF
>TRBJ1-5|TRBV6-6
ASSYSRWDGPDGLENQPQH
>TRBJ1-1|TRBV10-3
AIRKDREHTEAF
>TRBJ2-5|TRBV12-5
ASGRGGALQETQY
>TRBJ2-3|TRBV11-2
ASSLSLASTDTRY
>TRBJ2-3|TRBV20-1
SARSSTDTQY
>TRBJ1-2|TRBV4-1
ASSQGQQSSLNYGYT
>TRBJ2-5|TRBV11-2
ASSSRRDRVQEMQC
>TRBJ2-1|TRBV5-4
ASSLNHNEQF